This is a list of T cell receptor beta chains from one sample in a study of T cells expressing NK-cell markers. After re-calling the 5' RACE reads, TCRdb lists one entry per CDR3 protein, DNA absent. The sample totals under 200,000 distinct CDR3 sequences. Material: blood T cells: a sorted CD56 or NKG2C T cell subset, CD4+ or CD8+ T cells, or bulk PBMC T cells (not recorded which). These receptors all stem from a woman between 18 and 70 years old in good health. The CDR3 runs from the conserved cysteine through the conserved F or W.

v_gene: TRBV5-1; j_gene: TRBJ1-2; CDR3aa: CASSLIGTGLNYGYTF
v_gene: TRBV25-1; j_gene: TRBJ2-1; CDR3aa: CASSGSLRYNEQFF
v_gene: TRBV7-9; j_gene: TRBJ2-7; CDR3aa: CASSANQSSYEQYF
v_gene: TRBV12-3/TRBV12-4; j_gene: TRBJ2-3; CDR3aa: CASSYHGGLTDTQYF
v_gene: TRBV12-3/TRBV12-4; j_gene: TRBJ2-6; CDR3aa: CASRDYPYSGANVLTF
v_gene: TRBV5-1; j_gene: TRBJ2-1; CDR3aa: CASSEPLKSAGEQFF
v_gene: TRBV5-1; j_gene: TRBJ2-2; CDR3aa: CASSQSPGELFF
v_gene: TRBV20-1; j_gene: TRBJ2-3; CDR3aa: CSAMIGGPRTDTQYF
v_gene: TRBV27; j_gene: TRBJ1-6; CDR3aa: CASSLGGWDSPLHF
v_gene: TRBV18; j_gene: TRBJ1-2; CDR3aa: CASSPAGDYGYTF
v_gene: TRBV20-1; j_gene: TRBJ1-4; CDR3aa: CSAGSGGPGGEKLFF
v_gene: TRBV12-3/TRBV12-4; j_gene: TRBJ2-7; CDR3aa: CASSLDGIYEQYF
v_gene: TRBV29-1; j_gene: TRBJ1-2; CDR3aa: CSVESLGGSGYTF
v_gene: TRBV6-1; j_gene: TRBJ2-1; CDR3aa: CASSEAISLVPSYNEQFF
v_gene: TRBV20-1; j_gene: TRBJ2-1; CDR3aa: CSAMPMGFWNEQFF
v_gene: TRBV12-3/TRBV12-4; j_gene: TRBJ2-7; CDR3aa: CASGIAGDAYEQYF